This TCR beta chain was sequenced in a study of regulatory T cells in long-lasting Graves disease. Points from the study as a whole: Persistent patients shared more public clonotypes (about 2,700) than newly diagnosed patients (about 1,000).

Relying on iRepertoire HTBI primers and Arm-PCR of CDR3 regions, the team built TCR beta libraries. In TCRdb, the multiplex PCR reads were re-called with MiXCR into one record per CDR3 protein. Of roughly 320,000 distinct CDR3 sequences in the sample, roughly a sixth are singletons; the top ten hold about 27%. Regarding time point: newly diagnosed GD, antithyroid drugs for less than 3 months. PBMC-extracted RNA yielded the TCR library. This clonotype was seen many times. As yet, its antigen is unknown. The CDR3 length is 15 residues. Germline CDR1 is KGHSH and CDR2 is LQKENI. The V and J ends lost 2 bases and 3 bases, in that order; junction bases with no gene match: 5. These data also featured in a second study, about T cells in Graves' hyperthyroidism and ophthalmopathy. That work contributes: Ophthalmopathy could be told apart from stable hyperthyroidism with a 13 V-J model.

The V gene is TRBV18, the J gene TRBJ2-5; the match to TRBD1 covers 8 bases. The sequence derives from a man aged 35 to 55 with Graves disease. The input for sequencing was peripheral blood mononuclear cells (PBMCs), taken at new diagnosis, from a patient treated with antithyroid drugs. The CDR3 protein is CASSPSYRGEETQYF. The CDR3, as DNA: TGTGCCAGCTCACCAAGCTACAGGGGGGAAGAGACCCAGTACTTC.